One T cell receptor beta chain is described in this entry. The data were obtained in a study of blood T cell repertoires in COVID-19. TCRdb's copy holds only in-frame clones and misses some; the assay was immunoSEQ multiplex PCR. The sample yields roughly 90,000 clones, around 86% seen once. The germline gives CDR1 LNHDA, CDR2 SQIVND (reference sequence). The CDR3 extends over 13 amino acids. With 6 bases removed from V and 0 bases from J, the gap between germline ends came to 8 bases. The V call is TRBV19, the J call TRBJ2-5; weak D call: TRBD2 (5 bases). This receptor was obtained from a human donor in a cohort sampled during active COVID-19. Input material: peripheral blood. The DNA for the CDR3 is TGTGCCAGTAGCTTGACTAACCAAGAGACCCAGTACTTC. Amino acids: CASSLTNQETQYF.